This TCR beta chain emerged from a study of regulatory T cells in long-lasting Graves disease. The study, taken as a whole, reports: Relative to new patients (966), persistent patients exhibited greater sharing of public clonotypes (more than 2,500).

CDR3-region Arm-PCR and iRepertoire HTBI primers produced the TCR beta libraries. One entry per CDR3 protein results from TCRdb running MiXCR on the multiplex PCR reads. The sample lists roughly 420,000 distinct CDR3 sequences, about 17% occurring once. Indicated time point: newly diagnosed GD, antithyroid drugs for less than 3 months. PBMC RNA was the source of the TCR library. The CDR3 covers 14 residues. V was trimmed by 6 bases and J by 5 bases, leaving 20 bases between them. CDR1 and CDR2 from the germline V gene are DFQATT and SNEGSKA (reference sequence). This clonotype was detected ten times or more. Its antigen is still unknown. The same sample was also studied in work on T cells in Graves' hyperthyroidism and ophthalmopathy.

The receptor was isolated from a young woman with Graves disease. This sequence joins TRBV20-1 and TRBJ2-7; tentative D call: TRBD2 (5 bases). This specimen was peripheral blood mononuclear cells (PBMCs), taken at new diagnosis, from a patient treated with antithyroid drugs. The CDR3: CSAAIPSSGDEQYF. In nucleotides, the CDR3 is TGCAGTGCCGCTATCCCCTCCTCCGGGGACGAGCAGTACTTC.